Listed here are 28 T cell receptor beta chains from one sample, sequenced in a study of technical replicates of blood from several donors (TCRdb year 2017). The library was built by means of the immunoSEQ multiplex PCR assay. The table comes from immuneACCESS by way of TCRdb, which keeps in-frame sequences with V and J called. Part of the clones is missing from these tables; in studies checked, under half for an unresolved V gene and the rest for unknown reasons. Counted in this sample were 30,000 to 40,000 clones; around 94% of them appeared once. The leading ten clones occupy approximately 4.5% of the sample. The material sequenced was PBMCs. The receptors stem from a human donor in good health. Some clones in this sample may be carry-over from other donors' samples.

The rearrangement uses TRBV5-1 and TRBJ1-1, with TRBD1 matching 9 bases. The CDR3 contains 16 residues. Germline CDR1 and CDR2: SGHRS and YFSETQ. V lost 4 bases and J lost 0; bases outside the gene matches: 7. The CDR3 spells CASSPDRGLMNTEAFF. The CDR3 nucleotides read TGCGCCAGCAGCCCGGACAGGGGCCTCATGAACACTGAAGCTTTCTTT. The full variable domain, rest sourced from reference TRBV5-1 and TRBJ1-1, is KAGVTQTPRYLIKTRGQQVTLSCSPISGHRSVSWYQQTPGQGLQFLFEYFSETQRNKGNFPGRFSGRQFSNSRSEMNVSTLELGDSALYLCASSPDRGLMNTEAFFGQGTRLTVV.

The chain has TRBV5-4 and TRBJ1-4; 10 bases align to TRBD1. Germline CDR1 and CDR2: SGHNT and YYREEE (reference sequence). CDR3 length: 15 residues. The J segment lost 8 bases and the V segment lost 4 bases, leaving 8 bases of the junction unmatched. The CDR3 reads CASSQDRGLGEKLFF. CDR3 bases: TGTGCCAGCAGCCAGGACAGGGGGTTAGGGGAAAAACTGTTTTTT.

The rearrangement uses TRBV4-1 and TRBJ2-7; the D gene is possibly TRBD1 (6 bases). CDR1 MGHRA and CDR2 YSYEKL come from the germline V gene. This CDR3 contains 13 residues. V lost 2 bases, J lost 7 bases, and 12 bases lay in between. CDR3 residues: CASSQIGGEEQYF. DNA for the CDR3: TGCGCCAGCAGCCAAATAGGGGGAGAAGAGCAGTACTTC.

The table lists this clone with a few counts. This chain uses TRBV4-3 with TRBJ1-5; maybe TRBD1 (5 bases). The length of the CDR3 is 15 residues. Germline V gene data show CDR1 as LGHNA and CDR2 as YSLEER. V lost 0 bases and J lost 6, with 12 bases in between. Here the CDR3 reads CASSQDRDFGQPQHF. The CDR3 DNA follows: TGCGCCAGCAGCCAAGATAGGGACTTCGGTCAGCCCCAGCATTTT.

The chain uses TRBV6-6 and TRBJ1-1, with D maybe TRBD1 (5 bases). The length of the CDR3 is 14 residues. Looked up from germline, CDR1 is MNHNY and CDR2 is SVGAGI (reference sequence). Trimming shortened V by 5 bases and J by 1 base, and 11 bases separated the two germline ends. CDR3 sequence: CASSPREGNTEAFF. As DNA, the CDR3 is TGTGCCAGCAGTCCCAGGGAGGGGAACACTGAAGCTTTCTTT.

The chain has TRBV5-1 and TRBJ1-3, with TRBD1 matching 9 bases. The CDR3 contains 16 residues. Germline CDR1 SGHRS, CDR2 YFSETQ. V shed 3 bases and J 4 bases; nucleotides not matched to a gene: 8. CDR3 in DNA: TGCGCCAGCAGCTGGGAACAGGGGGCGCGAGGAAACACCATATATTTT. Protein: CASSWEQGARGNTIYF.

This clone was seen a handful of times. The chain couples TRBV7-6 to TRBJ2-3, with 11 bases lining up with TRBD2. CDR1 SGHVS and CDR2 FNYEAQ come from the germline V gene. CDR3 length: 18 amino acids. J was trimmed by 0 bases and V by 3 bases; bases with no gene match: 8. CDR3 sequence (DNA): TGTGCCAGCAGCTTTAGCGGGGGGGCCCATAGGAGCACAGATACGCAGTATTTT. Protein product: CASSFSGGAHRSTDTQYF.

The chain combines TRBV11-2 with TRBJ2-7; 7 positions agree with TRBD1. V trimming: 4 bases; J trimming: 6 bases; junction bases outside the gene matches: 15. CDR3 length: 16 residues. The germline CDR1 and CDR2 sequences are SGHAT and FQNNGV. The CDR3, as DNA: TGTGCCAGCAGCTCCAAGGGGGCCGGTAAGGTCCTCGAGCAGTACTTC. This gives the protein CASSSKGAGKVLEQYF.

The chain uses TRBV4-2 and TRBJ2-5; weak D call: TRBD1 (6 bases). This CDR3 region has 15 residues. V was pared by 1 base and J by 2 bases, with 11 bases between. Germline CDR1 LGHNA, CDR2 YNFKEQ. CDR3 residues: CASSQVSDRQETQYF. The CDR3 bases are TGTGCCAGCAGCCAAGTTTCGGACAGACAAGAGACCCAGTACTTC.

V gene TRBV5-1 combines with J gene TRBJ1-2, with D tentatively TRBD1 (5 bases). V dropped 0 bases and J dropped 8 bases, with 20 bases sitting between them. This CDR3 comprises 16 residues. The germline CDR1 and CDR2 sequences are SGHRS and YFSETQ. In DNA form, the CDR3 reads TGCGCCAGCAGCTTGGGACAGCTCCCCCTCCTTGACGGCTACACCTTC. Translated: CASSLGQLPLLDGYTF.

V is TRBV21-1 and J is TRBJ2-5; the table's D call, TRBD2, was not checked against the DNA. TRBV21-1 is a documented pseudogene. The CDR3 length is 18 residues. In DNA form, the CDR3 reads TGTGCCAGCAGCGGAAGGGGGGCGGGAGGGCCTGGAGGAGAGACCCAGTACTTC. This encodes CASSGRGAGGPGGETQYF.

The J gene is TRBJ2-1, the V gene TRBV4-3; D remains unclear. Between the trimmed V and J ends, which lost 0 bases and 10 bases, there was a span of 13 bases. Germline-derived CDR1 and CDR2 are LGHNA and YSLEER. The CDR3 covers 14 residues. The CDR3 reads CASSQDLPDGEQFF. The CDR3 nucleotides read TGCGCCAGCAGCCAAGATCTACCCGACGGGGAGCAGTTCTTC.

This CDR3 is CATGQRRGYEQYF. The CDR3 DNA reads as TGTGCCACCGGACAGCGTAGGGGCTACGAGCAGTACTTC. This chain uses TRBV2 with TRBJ2-7; TRBD1 might be the D (6 bases). The V gene's germline CDR1 is SNHLY and CDR2 FYNNEI. This CDR3 is built from 13 residues. The ends were cut back, 10 bases at V and 3 bases at J, with 16 bases in the middle.

This chain links TRBV19 with TRBJ2-5, with D maybe TRBD1 (6 bases). The V end was cut by 3 bases, the J end by 3 bases, with 11 bases between. Germline V gene lookup returns CDR1 LNHDA and CDR2 SQIVND (reference sequence). The CDR3 is made up of 14 amino acids. CDR3 in amino acids: CASSMWGPEETQYF. The CDR3 coding sequence is TGTGCCAGTAGTATGTGGGGGCCTGAAGAGACCCAGTACTTC.

The rearrangement links TRBV5-1 to TRBJ1-4; 10 bases fit TRBD1. There are 15 residues in the CDR3. The junction had 8 bases not matched to a gene; V was cut back by 4 bases and J by 8 bases. The germline V gene encodes CDR1 SGHRS and CDR2 YFSETQ. The CDR3 coding sequence is TGCGCCAGCAGCGGGACAGGGGAACAGCGCGAAAAACTGTTTTTT. Protein product: CASSGTGEQREKLFF.

The chain recombines TRBV5-1 with TRBJ2-5; 15 bases match TRBD2. The CDR3 is 18 amino acids. V shed 3 bases, J shed 5 bases, and the junction held 11 bases outside the gene matches. Germline assignment: CDR1 SGHRS and CDR2 YFSETQ. The CDR3 spells CASSSGLAGGPGEETQYF. In DNA form, the CDR3 reads TGCGCCAGCAGCTCCGGACTAGCGGGGGGGCCAGGGGAGGAGACCCAGTACTTC.

The chain carries TRBV7-8 and TRBJ2-5; D is unresolved. With 8 bases removed from V and 7 bases from J, the gap between germline ends came to 17 bases. CDR3 length equals 13 residues. Germline-derived CDR1 and CDR2 are SGHVS and FQNEAQ. CDR3 sequence reads: CASGYDWSRTQYF. CDR3 nucleotide sequence: TGTGCCAGCGGATACGACTGGTCGCGGACCCAGTACTTC.

The chain has TRBV10-2 and TRBJ2-1; D remains ambiguous. Between the trimmed V and J ends, which lost 0 bases and 0 bases, there was a span of 6 bases. The CDR3 is 15 residues long. From germline, CDR1 is WSHSY and CDR2 SAAADI. CDR3 coding DNA: TGCGCCAGCAGTGAGTCTCGCAGCTCCTACAATGAGCAGTTCTTC. Amino acids: CASSESRSSYNEQFF.

The chain recombines TRBV7-3 with TRBJ2-2, with 9 positions matching TRBD2. This CDR3 comprises 17 residues. Germline loops: CDR1 SGHTA, CDR2 FQGTGA. Trimming took 5 bases from V and 3 from J; bases not matched to a gene: 10. The CDR3 spells CASSHPAGGRDTGELFF. CDR3 coding DNA: TGTGCCAGCAGCCATCCAGCGGGAGGTCGGGACACCGGGGAGCTGTTTTTT.

CDR3 amino acids: CAWSVGLAVWNEQFF. The CDR3 coding sequence is TGTGCCTGGAGTGTCGGCCTAGCGGTTTGGAATGAGCAGTTCTTC. The chain employs TRBV30 and TRBJ2-1; 7 nucleotides match TRBD2. The CDR3 covers 15 residues. The germline gives CDR1 GTSNPN, CDR2 SVGIG (reference sequence). V dropped 0 bases and J dropped 7; count of bases not matched to a gene: 9.

The rearrangement joins TRBV27 to TRBJ2-7; D ambiguous. Germline V gene data show CDR1 as MNHEY and CDR2 as SMNVEV (reference sequence). CDR3 length: 14 residues. V lost 0 bases and J 7 bases, leaving 13 bases between the germline ends. CDR3: CASSLSRSVDEQYF. The CDR3 coding sequence is TGTGCCAGCAGTTTATCGCGGAGCGTGGATGAGCAGTACTTC.

The chain joins TRBV7-3 to TRBJ2-3, with 12 bases fitting TRBD2. V shed 5 bases and J 3 bases; nucleotides not matched to a gene: 6. CDR3 length: 16 amino acids. In germline, CDR1 is SGHTA, CDR2 FQGTGA. The CDR3 loop reads CASSLQGLAGTDTQYF. CDR3 bases: TGTGCCAGCAGCCTGCAGGGACTAGCGGGTACAGATACGCAGTATTTT.

The chain combines TRBV18 with TRBJ2-1, with TRBD1 identical over 7 bases. Germline V gives CDR1 KGHSH, CDR2 LQKENI. This CDR3 region has 17 residues. V was pared by 4 bases and J by 9 bases, with 18 bases of the junction left unmatched. The CDR3 coding sequence is TGTGCCAGCTCACTGGACAGGATCGGGCAGATACCGGGTGAGCAGTTCTTC. Residues: CASSLDRIGQIPGEQFF.

The chain carries TRBV29-1 and TRBJ2-7; 12 nucleotides align to TRBD2. The CDR3 has 14 amino acids. The V gene end was trimmed by 8 bases and the J gene end by 2 bases; junction bases not matched to a gene: 7. Per the germline V gene, CDR1 is SQVTM and CDR2 is ANQGSEA. The DNA for the CDR3 is TGCAGCTCCCTAGCGGGAGGGCCCACCTACGAGCAGTACTTC. Translated, it gives CSSLAGGPTYEQYF.

The CDR3 DNA reads as TGTGCCAGCAGCTTGGCGACAGGCAATCAGCCCCAGCATTTT. This codes for CASSLATGNQPQHF. The chain has TRBV5-6 and TRBJ1-5, with D possibly matching TRBD1 (5 bases). There are 14 residues in the CDR3. CDR1 and CDR2 (germline): SGHDT, YYEEEE. V was trimmed by 0 bases and J by 2 bases, leaving 6 bases between them.

V usage is TRBV5-4 and J usage is TRBJ2-1; the match to TRBD2 covers 8 bases. J lost 9 bases, V lost 5 bases, and 7 bases had no gene match. Germline CDR1 reads SGHNT; CDR2 reads YYREEE (reference sequence). The CDR3 is made up of 13 amino acids. Here the CDR3 DNA reads TGTGCCAGCAGTCCTCCCCGGGGGGGTGAGCAGTTCTTC. It is translated as CASSPPRGGEQFF. Full variable domain (remainder filled in from reference TRBV5-4 and TRBJ2-1): ETGVTQSPTHLIKTRGQQVTLRCSSQSGHNTVSWYQQALGQGPQFIFQYYREEENGRGNFPPRFSGLQFPNYSSELNVNALELDDSALYLCASSPPRGGEQFFGPGTRLTVL.

The CDR3 here is CASSPLPGGSEQFF. The CDR3 bases are TGTGCCAGCTCACCACTTCCAGGGGGCAGTGAGCAGTTCTTC. The chain is built from TRBV18 and TRBJ2-1, with TRBD1 identical over 8 bases. The CDR3 loop spans 14 amino acids. The germline V gene has CDR1 KGHSH and CDR2 LQKENI. The ends lost 1 base at V and 9 bases at J; junction bases unmatched: 5.

The chain is built from TRBV6-5 and TRBJ1-2, with unresolved D. V was clipped by 6 bases and J by 4 bases, with 6 bases between them. CDR1 and CDR2 (germline): MNHEY, SVGAGI. This CDR3 has 11 amino acids. CDR3 residues: CASRAIYGYTF. The CDR3 DNA reads as TGTGCCAGCAGAGCCATCTATGGCTACACCTTC.